The entry below gives a single TCR beta chain sequence along with its context. Some clones are missing from TCRdb's copy, which holds only in-frame ones; the method was immunoSEQ multiplex PCR. This table holds about 88,000 clones, 94% found once. The data are from a study of technical replicates of blood from a handful of donors. Germline CDR1 SGHRS, CDR2 YFSETQ. Trimming took off 0 bases at V and 8 bases at J, with 11 bases between the two ends. The CDR3 sequence is 13 residues long. The clonotype was recovered from a human donor in good health. The chain couples TRBV5-1 to TRBJ1-2; weak D call: TRBD1 (5 bases). The material sequenced was T cells isolated from PBMCs. The CDR3 DNA is TGCGCCAGCAGCTTGGGAGGGACTGGGGGCTACACCTTC. Its translation is CASSLGGTGGYTF.